This TCR beta chain was retrieved from a study of T cell responses to AZD1222 COVID-19 vaccine. Assay used: immunoSEQ multiplex PCR; TCRdb lists only in-frame clones, some missing. The profile shows roughly 180,000 clones, 88% of them singletons. The junction had 7 bases not matched to a gene; V was cut back by 0 bases and J by 7 bases. The germline CDR1 and CDR2 sequences are LNHDA and SQIVND (reference sequence). This CDR3 has 16 amino acids. The TCR originated in an adult in good health. The chain carries TRBV19 and TRBJ2-1; 9 bases align to TRBD2. Specimen: peripheral blood, collected on day 0 of AZD1222 vaccination. The CDR3: CASSIERLAVKNEQFF. CDR3 coding DNA: TGTGCCAGTAGTATAGAGAGACTAGCGGTAAAGAATGAGCAGTTCTTC.